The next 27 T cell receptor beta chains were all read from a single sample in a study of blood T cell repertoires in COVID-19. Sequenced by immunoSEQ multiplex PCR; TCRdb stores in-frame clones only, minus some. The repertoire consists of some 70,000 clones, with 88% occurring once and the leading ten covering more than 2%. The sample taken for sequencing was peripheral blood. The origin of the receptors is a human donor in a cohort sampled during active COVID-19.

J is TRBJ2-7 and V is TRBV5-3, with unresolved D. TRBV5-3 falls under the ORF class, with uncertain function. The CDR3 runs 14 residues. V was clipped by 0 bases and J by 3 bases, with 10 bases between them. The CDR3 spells CARSLALALYEQYF. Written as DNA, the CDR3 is TGTGCCAGAAGCTTGGCGTTAGCTCTCTACGAGCAGTACTTC.

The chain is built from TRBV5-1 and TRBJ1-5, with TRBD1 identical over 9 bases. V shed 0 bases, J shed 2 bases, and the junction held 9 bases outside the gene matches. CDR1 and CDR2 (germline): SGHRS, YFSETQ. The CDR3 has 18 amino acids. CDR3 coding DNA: TGCGCCAGCAGCTTGGATGCCGGGACAGGGACTGGCAATCAGCCCCAGCATTTT. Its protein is CASSLDAGTGTGNQPQHF.

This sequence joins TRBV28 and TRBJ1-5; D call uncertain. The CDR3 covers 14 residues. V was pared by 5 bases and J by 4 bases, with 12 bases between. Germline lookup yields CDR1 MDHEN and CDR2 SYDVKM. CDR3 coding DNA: TGTGCCAGCAGTCGGGATCCCGCTAATCAGCCCCAGCATTTT. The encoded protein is CASSRDPANQPQHF.

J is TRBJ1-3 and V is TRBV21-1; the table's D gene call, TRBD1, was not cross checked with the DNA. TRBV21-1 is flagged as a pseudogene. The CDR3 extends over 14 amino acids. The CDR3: CASSPGVRGNTIYF. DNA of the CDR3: TGTGCCAGCAGCCCAGGGGTACGTGGAAACACCATATATTTT.

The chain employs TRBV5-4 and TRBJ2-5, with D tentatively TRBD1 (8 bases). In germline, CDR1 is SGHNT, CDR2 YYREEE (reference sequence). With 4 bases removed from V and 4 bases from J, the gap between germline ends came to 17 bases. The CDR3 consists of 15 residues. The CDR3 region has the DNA TGTGCCAGCAGCGAAAACAGGGGGGGAAGAGAGACCCAGTACTTC. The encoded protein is CASSENRGGRETQYF.

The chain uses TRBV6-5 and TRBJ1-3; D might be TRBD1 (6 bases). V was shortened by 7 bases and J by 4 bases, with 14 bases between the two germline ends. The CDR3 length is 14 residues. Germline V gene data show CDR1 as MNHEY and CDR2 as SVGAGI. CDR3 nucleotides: TGTGCCAGCAATCCGAGGGACATAGGAAACACCATATATTTT. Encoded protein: CASNPRDIGNTIYF.

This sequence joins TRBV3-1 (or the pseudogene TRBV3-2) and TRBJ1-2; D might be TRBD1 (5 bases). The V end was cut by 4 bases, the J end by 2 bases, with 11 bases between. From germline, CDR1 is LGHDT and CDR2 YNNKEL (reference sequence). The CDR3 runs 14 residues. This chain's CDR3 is CASSPDAGNYGYTF. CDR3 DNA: TGTGCCAGCAGCCCCGACGCAGGGAACTATGGCTACACCTTC.

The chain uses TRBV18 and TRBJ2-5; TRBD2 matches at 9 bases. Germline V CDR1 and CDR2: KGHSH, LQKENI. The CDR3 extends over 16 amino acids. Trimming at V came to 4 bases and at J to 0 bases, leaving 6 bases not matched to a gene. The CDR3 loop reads CASSLAGALHQETQYF. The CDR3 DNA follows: TGTGCCAGCTCACTAGCGGGAGCCCTGCACCAAGAGACCCAGTACTTC.

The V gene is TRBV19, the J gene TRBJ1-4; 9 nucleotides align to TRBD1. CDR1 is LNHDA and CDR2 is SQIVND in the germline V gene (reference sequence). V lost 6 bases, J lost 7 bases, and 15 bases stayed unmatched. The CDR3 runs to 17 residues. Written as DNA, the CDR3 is TGTGCCAGTAGCTGGGGACAGGGAGGAGTAGCCGGTGAAAAACTGTTTTTT. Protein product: CASSWGQGGVAGEKLFF.

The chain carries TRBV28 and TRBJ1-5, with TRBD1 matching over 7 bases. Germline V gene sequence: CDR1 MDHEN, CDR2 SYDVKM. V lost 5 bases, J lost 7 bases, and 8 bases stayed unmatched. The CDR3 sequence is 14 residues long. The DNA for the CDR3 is TGTGCCAGCAGTCAACCGGGACAGTGGCAGCCCCAGCATTTT. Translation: CASSQPGQWQPQHF.

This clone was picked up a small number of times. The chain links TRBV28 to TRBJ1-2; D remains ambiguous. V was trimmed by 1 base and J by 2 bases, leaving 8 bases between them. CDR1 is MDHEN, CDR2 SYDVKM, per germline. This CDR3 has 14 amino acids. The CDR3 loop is CASSLSRSNYGYTF. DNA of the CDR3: TGTGCCAGCAGTTTATCCAGGTCGAACTATGGCTACACCTTC.

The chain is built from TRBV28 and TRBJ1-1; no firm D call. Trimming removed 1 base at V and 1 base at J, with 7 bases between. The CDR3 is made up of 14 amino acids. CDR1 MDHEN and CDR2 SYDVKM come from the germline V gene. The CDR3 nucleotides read TGTGCCAGCAGTTTATACAGCAAGAACACTGAAGCTTTCTTT. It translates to CASSLYSKNTEAFF.

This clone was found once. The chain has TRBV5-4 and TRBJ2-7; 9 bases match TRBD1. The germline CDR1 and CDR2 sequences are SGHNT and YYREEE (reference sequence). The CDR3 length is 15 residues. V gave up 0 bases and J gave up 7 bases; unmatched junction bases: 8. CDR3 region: CASSLGGETGGEQYF. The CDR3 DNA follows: TGTGCCAGCAGCTTGGGGGGCGAGACAGGGGGAGAGCAGTACTTC.

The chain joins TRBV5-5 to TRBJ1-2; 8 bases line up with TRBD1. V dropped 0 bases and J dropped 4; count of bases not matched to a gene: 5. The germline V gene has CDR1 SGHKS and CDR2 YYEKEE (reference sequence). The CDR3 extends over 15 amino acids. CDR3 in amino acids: CASSLGRTGTYGYTF. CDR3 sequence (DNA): TGTGCCAGCAGCTTGGGACGGACAGGGACCTATGGCTACACCTTC.

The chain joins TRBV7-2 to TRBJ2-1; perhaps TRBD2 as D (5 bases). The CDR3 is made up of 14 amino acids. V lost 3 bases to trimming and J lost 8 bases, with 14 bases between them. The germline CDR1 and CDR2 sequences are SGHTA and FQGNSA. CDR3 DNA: TGTGCCAGCAGCTTGATGGGGATCGGGGATGAGCAGTTCTTC. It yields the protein CASSLMGIGDEQFF.

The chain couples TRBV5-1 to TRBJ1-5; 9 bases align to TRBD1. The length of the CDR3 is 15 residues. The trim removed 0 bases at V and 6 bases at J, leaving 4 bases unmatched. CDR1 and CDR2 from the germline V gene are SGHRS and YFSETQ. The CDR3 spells CASSLGGQGGQPQHF. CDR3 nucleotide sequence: TGCGCCAGCAGCTTGGGGGGACAGGGAGGTCAGCCCCAGCATTTT.

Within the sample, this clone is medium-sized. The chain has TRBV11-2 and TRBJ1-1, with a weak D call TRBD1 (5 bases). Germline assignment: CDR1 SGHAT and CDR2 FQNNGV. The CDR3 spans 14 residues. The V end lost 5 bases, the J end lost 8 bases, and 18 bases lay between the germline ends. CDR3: CASSPAGTSSEAFF. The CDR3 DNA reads TGTGCCAGCAGCCCTGCGGGGACGTCGTCAGAAGCTTTCTTT.

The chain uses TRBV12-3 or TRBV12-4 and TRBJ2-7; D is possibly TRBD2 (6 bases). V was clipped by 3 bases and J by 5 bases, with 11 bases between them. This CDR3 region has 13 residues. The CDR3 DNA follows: TGTGCCAGCAGTTTTGGTCGCGGGGACGAGCAGTACTTC. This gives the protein CASSFGRGDEQYF.

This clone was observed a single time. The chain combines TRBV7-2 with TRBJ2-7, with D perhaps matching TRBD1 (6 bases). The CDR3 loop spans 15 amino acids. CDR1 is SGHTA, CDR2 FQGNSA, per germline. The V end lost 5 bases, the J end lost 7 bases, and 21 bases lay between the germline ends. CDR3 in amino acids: CASSIFRDKVMEQYF. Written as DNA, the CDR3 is TGTGCCAGCAGCATCTTCCGGGACAAGGTGATGGAGCAGTACTTC.

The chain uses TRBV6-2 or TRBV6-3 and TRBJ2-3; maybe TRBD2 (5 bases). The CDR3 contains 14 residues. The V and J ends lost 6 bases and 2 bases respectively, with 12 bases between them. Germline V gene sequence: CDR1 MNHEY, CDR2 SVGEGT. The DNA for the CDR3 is TGTGCCAGCAGACCTAGCCCACCCACAGATACGCAGTATTTT. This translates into CASRPSPPTDTQYF.

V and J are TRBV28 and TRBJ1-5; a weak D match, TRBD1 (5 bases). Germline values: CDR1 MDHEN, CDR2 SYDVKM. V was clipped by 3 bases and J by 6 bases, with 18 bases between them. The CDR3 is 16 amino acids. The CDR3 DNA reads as TGTGCCAGCAGTTTTAGCCCTTCCGGGGGGAGTCAGCCCCAGCATTTT. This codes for CASSFSPSGGSQPQHF. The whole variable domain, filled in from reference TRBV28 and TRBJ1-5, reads DVKVTQSSRYLVKRTGEKVFLECVQDMDHENMFWYRQDPGLGLRLIYFSYDVKMKEKGDIPEGYSVSREKKERFSLILESASTNQTSMYLCASSFSPSGGSQPQHFGDGTRLSIL.

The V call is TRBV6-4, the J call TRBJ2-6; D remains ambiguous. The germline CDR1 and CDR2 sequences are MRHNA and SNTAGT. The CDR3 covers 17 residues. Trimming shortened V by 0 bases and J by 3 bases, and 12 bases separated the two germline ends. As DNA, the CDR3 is TGTGCCAGCAGTGACTCGATGGGCAGGAATGGGGCCAACGTCCTGACTTTC. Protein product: CASSDSMGRNGANVLTF.

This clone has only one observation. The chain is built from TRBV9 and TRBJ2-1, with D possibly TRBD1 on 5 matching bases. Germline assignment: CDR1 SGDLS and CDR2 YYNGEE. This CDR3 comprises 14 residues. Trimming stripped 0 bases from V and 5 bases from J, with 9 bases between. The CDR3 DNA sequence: TGTGCCAGCAGCGTAGACAGGTCTCACAATGAGCAGTTCTTC. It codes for CASSVDRSHNEQFF.

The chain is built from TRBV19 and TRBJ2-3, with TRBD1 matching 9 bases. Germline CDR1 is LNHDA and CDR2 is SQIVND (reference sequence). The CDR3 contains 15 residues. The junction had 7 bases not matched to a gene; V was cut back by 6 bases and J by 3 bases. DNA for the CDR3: TGTGCCAGTAGACCGGGACAGGGAAATACAGATACGCAGTATTTT. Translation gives CASRPGQGNTDTQYF.

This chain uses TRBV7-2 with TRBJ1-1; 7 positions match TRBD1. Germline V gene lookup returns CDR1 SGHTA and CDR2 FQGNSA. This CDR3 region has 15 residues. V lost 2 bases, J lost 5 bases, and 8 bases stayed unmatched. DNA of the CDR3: TGTGCCAGCAGCTTAAGACAGGGTCAACGGACTGAAGCTTTCTTT. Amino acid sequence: CASSLRQGQRTEAFF.

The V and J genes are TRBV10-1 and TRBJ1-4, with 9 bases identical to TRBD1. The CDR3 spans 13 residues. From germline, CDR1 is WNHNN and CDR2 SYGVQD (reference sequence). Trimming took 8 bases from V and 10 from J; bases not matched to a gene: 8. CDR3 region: CASGKGQGGKLFF. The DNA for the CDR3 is TGCGCCAGCGGAAAGGGACAGGGCGGAAAACTGTTTTTT.

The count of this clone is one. The CDR3 DNA sequence: TGTGCCAGCAGCCAGTCGGGACTAGCGGGGGGCCCGCGGCAAAATGAGCAGTTCTTC. This codes for CASSQSGLAGGPRQNEQFF. J is TRBJ2-1 and V is TRBV3-1 (or the pseudogene TRBV3-2); 15 nucleotides align to TRBD2. CDR1 and CDR2 from the germline V gene are LGHDT and YNNKEL (reference sequence). Trimming removed 3 bases from V and 7 bases from J; junction bases left unmatched: 13. The CDR3 is 19 amino acids.